These T cell receptor beta chains were read from a single sample in a study of blood T cell repertoires in COVID-19. TCRdb's table, derived via immunoSEQ multiplex PCR, lists solely in-frame clones and lacks some. The sample consists of roughly 200,000 clones, roughly 80% of them appearing once. Sequencing input: peripheral blood. These receptors came from a woman between 40 and 50 years old with COVID-19, enrolled during active disease. Both conserved end residues are part of each CDR3. The D gene is left open where the match is weak. Expanded clones are given a class, and other clones once, few, many or no size at all.

clone_size	d_call	v_call	j_call	cdr3_aa	cdr3_nt
-	TRBD1	TRBV5-1	TRBJ2-1	CASSDGQEGTYNEQFF	TGCGCCAGCAGCGACGGACAGGAAGGGACCTACAATGAGCAGTTCTTC
-	TRBD1	TRBV12-3/TRBV12-4	TRBJ2-5	CASRGQGVETQYF	TGTGCCAGCAGGGGACAGGGCGTGGAGACCCAGTACTTC
-	-	TRBV3-1/TRBV3-2	TRBJ2-6	CASSPSRAGANVLTF	TGTGCCAGCAGCCCCTCCAGGGCTGGGGCCAACGTCCTGACTTTC
-	TRBD2	TRBV6-5	TRBJ2-1	CASSYGREKAYNEQFF	TGTGCCAGCAGTTACGGGCGGGAGAAGGCCTACAATGAGCAGTTCTTC
few	TRBD1	TRBV2	TRBJ2-7	CASSMDRGNSYEQYF	TGTGCCAGCAGTATGGACAGGGGGAACTCCTACGAGCAGTACTTC
-	-	TRBV11-2	TRBJ2-5	CASSLASEETQYF	TGTGCCAGCAGCTTAGCCAGCGAAGAGACCCAGTACTTC
-	TRBD1	TRBV27	TRBJ2-1	CASSLDRALYNEQFF	TGTGCCAGCAGTTTGGACAGGGCCCTCTACAATGAGCAGTTCTTC
-	-	TRBV11-1	TRBJ1-3	CASSLGGLNSGNTIYF	TGTGCCAGCAGCTTAGGTGGACTGAACTCTGGAAACACCATATATTTT
-	-	TRBV7-3	TRBJ2-5	CASSLFGLAQETQYF	TGTGCCAGCAGCTTATTCGGCCTAGCTCAAGAGACCCAGTACTTC
-	TRBD1	TRBV19	TRBJ1-2	CASSMGQGFNYGYTF	TGTGCCAGTAGTATGGGACAGGGCTTTAACTATGGCTACACCTTC
few	-	TRBV2	TRBJ1-6	CASSLAGLALNNSPLHF	TGTGCCAGCAGTTTAGCAGGGTTGGCTTTGAATAATTCACCCCTCCACTTT
-	-	TRBV3-1/TRBV3-2	TRBJ1-1	CASSQGMATEAFF	TGTGCCAGCAGCCAAGGTATGGCCACTGAAGCTTTCTTT
-	-	TRBV2	TRBJ1-2	CASSVEGGRYGYTF	TGTGCCAGCAGTGTCGAGGGAGGCAGGTATGGCTACACCTTC
once	-	TRBV30	TRBJ2-5	CAWTGQGVETQYF	TGTGCCTGGACGGGCCAAGGGGTAGAGACCCAGTACTTC
-	-	TRBV5-1	TRBJ2-5	CASRWGLGGRQETQYF	TGCGCCAGCAGGTGGGGTCTGGGGGGACGTCAAGAGACCCAGTACTTC
once	TRBD1	TRBV3-1/TRBV3-2	TRBJ1-2	CASSPGQGISYGYTF	TGTGCCAGCAGCCCTGGACAGGGAATCTCCTATGGCTACACCTTC
-	TRBD2	TRBV4-3	TRBJ2-1	CASSQDALASNEQFF	TGCGCCAGCAGCCAAGATGCACTAGCGAGCAATGAGCAGTTCTTC
-	-	TRBV25-1	TRBJ1-1	CASSEGRYTEAFF	TGTGCCAGCAGTGAGGGGCGGTACACTGAAGCTTTCTTT
-	TRBD2	TRBV7-6	TRBJ2-1	CASSATSGKRSEQFF	TGTGCCAGCAGCGCTACTAGCGGGAAACGTAGTGAGCAGTTCTTC
-	TRBD1	TRBV5-1	TRBJ2-5	CASSPGQGHETQYF	TGCGCCAGCAGCCCGGGACAGGGCCATGAGACCCAGTACTTC
-	-	TRBV7-9	TRBJ2-7	CASSDPGTGYEQYF	TGTGCCAGCAGCGACCCCGGGACTGGCTACGAGCAGTACTTC
once	TRBD1	TRBV4-1	TRBJ2-4	CASSQLSGTGSKNIQYF	TGCGCCAGCAGCCAACTTTCCGGGACAGGGTCCAAAAACATTCAGTACTTC
many	-	TRBV2	TRBJ2-7	CASSQDFSNSYEQYF	TGTGCCAGCAGTCAGGACTTCTCGAACTCCTACGAGCAGTACTTC
-	-	TRBV6-5	TRBJ2-7	CASSYSRGSSYEQYF	TGTGCCAGCAGTTACTCGAGAGGGAGCTCCTACGAGCAGTACTTC
-	TRBD2	TRBV9	TRBJ2-3	CASSLGLAGTDTQYF	TGTGCCAGCAGCCTCGGACTAGCGGGCACAGATACGCAGTATTTT
-	TRBD2	TRBV3-1/TRBV3-2	TRBJ2-3	CASSRLGLAGTDTQYF	TGTGCCAGCAGCCGGCTGGGACTAGCGGGGACAGATACGCAGTATTTT
-	TRBD2	TRBV3-1/TRBV3-2	TRBJ2-3	CASSSGFTDTQYF	TGTGCCTCCTCTAGCGGGTTCACAGATACGCAGTATTTT
-	TRBD1	TRBV11-2	TRBJ2-1	CASRPPTGESYNEQFF	TGTGCCAGCAGGCCCCCTACAGGGGAATCCTACAATGAGCAGTTCTTC
few	TRBD1	TRBV2	TRBJ1-5	CASSSDRGWNQPQHF	TGTGCCAGCAGCTCAGACAGGGGTTGGAATCAGCCCCAGCATTTT
-	TRBD1	TRBV5-1	TRBJ1-4	CASSQGATNEKLFF	TGCGCCAGCAGCCAGGGGGCAACTAATGAAAAACTGTTTTTT
-	-	TRBV30	TRBJ1-1	CAWSAGRLEAFF	TGTGCCTGGAGCGCGGGACGTCTCGAAGCTTTCTTT
-	TRBD1	TRBV9	TRBJ1-6	CASRSQGAGNSPLHF	TGTGCCAGCAGGTCACAGGGGGCGGGTAATTCACCCCTCCACTTT